This passage covers 12 T cell receptor beta chains from one sample sequenced in a study of blood T cell repertoires in COVID-19. Method: immunoSEQ multiplex PCR; TCRdb's copy keeps in-frame clones and lacks some. The sample consists of about 310,000 clones, around 86% of them appearing once. The sequencing input was PBMCs or T cells enriched from blood (not recorded which). The receptors stem from a man aged 60 to 69 who had recovered from COVID-19.

The CDR3 coding sequence is TGCGCCAGCAGCTCGACAGGGTTTACCGGGGAGCTGTTTTTT. Residues: CASSSTGFTGELFF. The chain employs TRBV5-1 and TRBJ2-2; 7 positions match TRBD1. V was clipped by 3 bases and J by 5 bases; unmatched bases: 4. The germline CDR1 and CDR2 sequences are SGHRS and YFSETQ. The CDR3 runs to 14 residues.

The chain couples TRBV19 to TRBJ2-1, with D unresolved. Trimming pared 2 bases from V and 1 base from J, leaving 9 bases between. Germline lookup yields CDR1 LNHDA and CDR2 SQIVND (reference sequence). The CDR3 is made up of 15 amino acids. The CDR3 DNA is TGTGCCAGTAGTATAAGCACGCGGTCCTACAATGAGCAGTTCTTC. Residues: CASSISTRSYNEQFF.

The gene calls are TRBV24-1 and TRBJ2-5; 9 positions agree with TRBD1. The V and J ends lost 4 bases and 5 bases, in that order; junction bases with no gene match: 7. Germline V gene lookup returns CDR1 KGHDR and CDR2 SFDVKD. There are 15 residues in the CDR3. CDR3 amino acids: CATSEPGQGDETQYF. In DNA, the CDR3 is TGTGCCACCAGTGAACCGGGACAGGGAGACGAGACCCAGTACTTC.

V usage is TRBV3-1 (or the pseudogene TRBV3-2) and J usage is TRBJ2-2; 9 bases agree with TRBD2. After removal of 1 base from V and 3 bases from J, the junction contained 9 bases not matched to a gene. The CDR3 runs 18 residues. CDR1 and CDR2 from the germline V gene are LGHDT and YNNKEL (reference sequence). CDR3 nucleotides: TGTGCCAGCAGCCAAGGCGTAGCGGGAGATGGGTACACCGGGGAGCTGTTTTTT. The encoded protein is CASSQGVAGDGYTGELFF.

The chain couples TRBV18 to TRBJ1-5; a weak D match, TRBD1 (6 bases). CDR1 is KGHSH and CDR2 is LQKENI in the germline V gene. Trimming took 5 bases from V and 3 from J, leaving 11 bases between them. This CDR3 has 14 residues. In DNA form, the CDR3 reads TGTGCCAGCTCATCGGGACACTCCAATCAGCCCCAGCATTTT. This codes for CASSSGHSNQPQHF.

The gene calls are TRBV6-2 or TRBV6-3 and TRBJ1-1, with no clear D. The CDR3 has 12 amino acids. V was clipped by 5 bases and J by 4 bases, with 8 bases between them. Germline CDR1 and CDR2: MNHEY and SVGEGT. The CDR3 here is CASSKVGTEAFF. The CDR3 bases are TGTGCCAGCAGTAAAGTCGGCACTGAAGCTTTCTTT.

V usage is TRBV9 and J usage is TRBJ1-2, with D tentatively TRBD1 (6 bases). V gave up 4 bases and J gave up 4 bases, with 14 bases separating them. CDR3 length: 14 residues. Germline CDR1 is SGDLS and CDR2 is YYNGEE. For the CDR3, the DNA is TGTGCCAGCAGCTTCCGGGACACCCTCTATGGCTACACCTTC. It codes for CASSFRDTLYGYTF.

The V gene is TRBV4-2, the J gene TRBJ1-1; D call uncertain. This CDR3 contains 15 residues. The V gene's germline CDR1 is LGHNA and CDR2 YNFKEQ. Trimming removed 4 bases at V and 3 bases at J, with 15 bases between. The CDR3 sequence: CASSLRGGAHTEAFF. In nucleotides, the CDR3 is TGTGCCAGCAGCCTTCGAGGTGGCGCGCACACTGAAGCTTTCTTT.

This chain joins TRBV6-2 or TRBV6-3 and TRBJ2-4, with D unclear. Germline V gene lookup returns CDR1 MNHEY and CDR2 SVGEGT. The CDR3 covers 16 residues. V was clipped by 4 bases and J by 4 bases, with 17 bases between them. The CDR3 sequence: CASSFVLPKAKNIQYF. Here the CDR3 DNA reads TGTGCCAGCAGTTTCGTACTGCCGAAAGCTAAAAACATTCAGTACTTC.

The chain uses TRBV28 and TRBJ2-3, with 11 bases that match TRBD2. Germline CDR1 MDHEN, CDR2 SYDVKM. V gave up 4 bases and J gave up 14 bases; unmatched junction bases: 14. CDR3 length: 15 residues. CDR3 sequence reads: CASSSWGLAEESWYF. CDR3 sequence (DNA): TGTGCCAGCAGTTCATGGGGACTAGCGGAGGAAAGTTGGTATTTT.

The chain recombines TRBV18 with TRBJ2-5; 12 nucleotides align to TRBD1. The CDR3 extends over 16 amino acids. The junction had 8 bases not matched to a gene; V was cut back by 5 bases and J by 4 bases. CDR1 KGHSH and CDR2 LQKENI come from the germline V gene. The CDR3 loop reads CASSITGTGGRETQYF. In DNA form, the CDR3 reads TGTGCCAGCTCAATCACCGGGACAGGGGGCAGAGAGACCCAGTACTTC.

For the CDR3, the DNA is TGTGCCAGTAGTCTAGCGGGAGTAGTCCAAGCCAAAAACATTCAGTACTTC. Translation gives CASSLAGVVQAKNIQYF. The rearrangement links TRBV19 to TRBJ2-4; 10 bases line up with TRBD2. Germline V gene data show CDR1 as LNHDA and CDR2 as SQIVND (reference sequence). CDR3 length equals 17 residues. With 5 bases clipped from V and 0 bases from J, the junction kept 7 bases outside the gene matches.